This T cell receptor (beta chain) was documented in a study of T-cell reconstitution after alpha-beta-depleted transplantation in children. Comment on this clonotype: Antigen: not known.

Whole-study findings and limits: About two months after transplant, alpha-beta T cells reportedly came from several hundred expanded graft clones. Most T-cell counts and diversity one year after the transplant came from T cells that were newly produced.

A TCRbeta library incorporating unique molecular identifiers was prepared. A single record per CDR3 protein comes from TCRdb applying MiXCR to the PCR reads. This table holds around 960,000 distinct CDR3 sequences, about 26% found once. The receptor was derived from a boy younger than two who had a stem cell transplant for SCID, so the T cells may come from the graft donor. Sequencing used PBMCs, mostly from graft donor cells, obtained 360 days after TCRalphabeta/CD19-depleted stem cell transplant.

The CDR3 loop reads CASNGVWIRDGGTEAFF. The DNA of the CDR3 is TGTGCCAGCAACGGAGTGTGGATCCGGGACGGTGGGACTGAAGCTTTCTTT. The chain joins TRBV7-9 to TRBJ1-1, with a tentative D call TRBD1 (5 bases). The germline gives CDR1 SEHNR, CDR2 FQNEAQ (reference sequence). CDR3 length equals 17 residues. V was trimmed by 7 bases and J by 5 bases, leaving 26 bases between them.